This passage covers 9 T cell receptor beta chains from one sample sequenced in a study of T cells in Graves' hyperthyroidism and ophthalmopathy. TCR beta CDR3 region amplification was performed from RNA transcripts. First-round RT-PCR targeting the TCR CDR3 was performed with the HTBI primer set. TCRdb used MiXCR to reprocess the multiplex PCR reads, holding one entry per CDR3 protein. This sample has hundreds of thousands of distinct CDR3 sequences, with about 14% found just once. Sequencing input: blood. The receptors derive from a woman in her 50s with Graves' ophthalmopathy.

This clonotype was detected many times. The chain is built from TRBV20-1 and TRBJ2-3, with 9 bases matching TRBD2. Germline V gene data show CDR1 as DFQATT and CDR2 as SNEGSKA (reference sequence). Germline trimming cut 0 bases from V and 2 bases from J; bases unmatched to any gene: 6. CDR3 size: 16 residues. CDR3 in amino acids: CSARDQTSGDTDTQYF. CDR3 in DNA: TGCAGTGCTAGAGATCAGACTAGCGGAGACACAGATACGCAGTATTTT.

This clonotype was seen repeatedly, ten times or more. V is TRBV12-3 or TRBV12-4 and J is TRBJ2-3; a possible D gene is TRBD2 (7 bases). CDR3 length: 17 amino acids. Between the trimmed V and J ends, which lost 5 bases and 0 bases, there was a span of 18 bases. The CDR3 bases are TGTGCCAGCAGTCCGAGGGGGGGCCTCGATAGCACAGATACGCAGTATTTT. It yields the protein CASSPRGGLDSTDTQYF.

There are a few counts of this clonotype. The rearrangement uses TRBV20-1 and TRBJ1-2; a possible D gene is TRBD1 (6 bases). This CDR3 comprises 11 residues. From germline, CDR1 is DFQATT and CDR2 SNEGSKA (reference sequence). V shed 6 bases and J shed 8 bases, with 13 bases lying between them. The CDR3: CSAPQGGGYTF. CDR3 nucleotides: TGCAGTGCCCCACAGGGAGGAGGCTACACCTTC.

This clonotype was detected many times. The J gene is TRBJ1-2, the V gene TRBV28, with 9 positions matching TRBD1. The CDR3 totals 16 residues. The germline gives CDR1 MDHEN, CDR2 SYDVKM. Unmatched junction bases numbered 9, after V lost 4 bases and J lost 3 bases. The CDR3: CASSSVQGARYYGYTF. Written as DNA, the CDR3 is TGTGCCAGCAGTTCGGTACAGGGGGCGCGATACTATGGCTACACCTTC.

The V call is TRBV29-1, the J call TRBJ2-7, with 11 bases that match TRBD1. Germline V CDR1 and CDR2: SQVTM, ANQGSEA. The CDR3 contains 15 residues. Trimming cost V 5 bases and J 3 bases; bases outside gene matches: 9. In DNA form, the CDR3 reads TGCAGCGTTCTCCGGGACAGGGGGGTTGGCTACGAGCAGTACTTC. Encoded protein: CSVLRDRGVGYEQYF.

This clonotype was observed many times. V usage is TRBV29-1 and J usage is TRBJ2-7; no clear D gene. Deletions cut 4 bases from V and 1 base from J, with 8 bases between. The V gene's germline CDR1 is SQVTM and CDR2 ANQGSEA. This CDR3 region has 12 residues. The CDR3 spells CSVVTLSYEQYF. CDR3 DNA sequence: TGCAGCGTTGTGACCTTATCCTACGAGCAGTACTTC.

This clonotype has just a few counts. V is TRBV28 and J is TRBJ2-3; TRBD1 matches 7 bases. The CDR3 is 15 amino acids. The J segment lost 4 bases and the V segment lost 2 bases, leaving 6 bases of the junction unmatched. Germline CDR1 reads MDHEN; CDR2 reads SYDVKM. CDR3 residues: CASSLPTGSADTQYF. The CDR3 coding sequence is TGTGCCAGCAGTTTACCGACAGGGTCGGCAGATACGCAGTATTTT.

This clonotype occurred a few times. The chain uses TRBV6-2 or TRBV6-3 and TRBJ2-6; D is undetermined. Germline-derived CDR1 and CDR2 are MNHEY and SVGEGT. The CDR3 has 15 residues. V was trimmed by 2 bases and J by 0 bases, leaving 5 bases between them. The CDR3 nucleotides read TGTGCCAGCAGTTACCGTCCCTCTGGGGCCAACGTCCTGACTTTC. It yields the protein CASSYRPSGANVLTF.

In this sample, this clonotype turned up many times. The chain recombines TRBV6-5 with TRBJ2-2, with TRBD1 matching over 9 bases. Germline lookup yields CDR1 MNHEY and CDR2 SVGAGI. CDR3 length: 17 residues. The ends lost 2 bases at V and 2 bases at J; junction bases unmatched: 6. CDR3: CASSYLETGGNTGELFF. Written as DNA, the CDR3 is TGTGCCAGCAGTTACCTAGAGACAGGGGGTAACACCGGGGAGCTGTTTTTT.